The rows below give T cell receptor beta chains drawn from one sample of a study of T-cell reconstitution after alpha-beta-depleted transplantation in children. TCRdb used MiXCR to reprocess the PCR reads, holding one entry per CDR3 protein. The sample lists about 540,000 distinct CDR3 sequences; around 16% were seen once. Sequenced material: PBMCs from the stem cell graft donor, taken from the stem cell graft. These receptors were obtained from a human donor who donated a stem cell graft to a child with acute lymphoblastic leukemia. CDR3s include the opening cysteine and the closing phenylalanine or tryptophan. Fields, in order: J gene, D gene, clone size, V gene, CDR3 protein, CDR3 DNA. A D gene is named only where the DNA matches it firmly. The listing skips clone size in some rows; elsewhere it reads once, few, many or a size class.

>TRBJ1-2|NA|NA|TRBV5-6
CASTGGEGYGYTF
TGTGCCAGCACCGGAGGGGAAGGGTATGGCTACACCTTC
>TRBJ1-1|NA|few|TRBV20-1
CSAFPEEPEAFF
TGCAGTGCTTTTCCCGAGGAGCCTGAAGCTTTCTTT
>TRBJ1-2|NA|few|TRBV5-1
CASSMDSLYGYTF
TGCGCCAGCAGCATGGACAGCCTCTATGGCTACACCTTC
>TRBJ2-7|TRBD1|few|TRBV5-1
CASSHGTGGSYEQYF
TGCGCCAGCAGCCACGGGACAGGGGGCTCCTACGAGCAGTACTTC
>TRBJ1-2|NA|many|TRBV29-1
CSVEDVFQDDYGYTF
TGCAGCGTTGAAGATGTGTTTCAGGATGACTATGGCTACACCTTC
>TRBJ1-1|TRBD1|NA|TRBV7-3
CASSPIRGTEAFF
TGTGCCAGCAGCCCCATCAGGGGGACCGAAGCTTTCTTT
>TRBJ1-2|TRBD1|few|TRBV5-1
CASSLGDRDFWGHYGYTF
TGCGCCAGCAGCTTGGGGGACAGGGATTTTTGGGGCCACTATGGCTACACCTTC
>TRBJ1-4|TRBD1|few|TRBV25-1
CARPRGEKLFF
TGTGCCAGACCCAGGGGGGAAAAACTGTTTTTT
>TRBJ2-7|NA|few|TRBV5-6
CASSFRYYEQYF
TGTGCCAGCAGCTTCAGGTACTACGAGCAGTACTTC
>TRBJ2-3|NA|NA|TRBV12-3/TRBV12-4
CASSTPAADTQYF
TGTGCCAGCAGTACGCCGGCGGCGGATACGCAGTATTTT
>TRBJ2-1|TRBD1|many|TRBV7-9
CASSTGTGAYNEQFF
TGTGCCAGCAGCACCGGGACAGGGGCCTACAATGAGCAGTTCTTC
>TRBJ2-1|NA|few|TRBV5-1
CASSFRQGVSSYNEQFF
TGCGCCAGCAGCTTTCGGCAGGGCGTCTCGTCCTACAATGAGCAGTTCTTC
>TRBJ2-7|NA|NA|TRBV27
CASSLTGRRDYEQYF
TGTGCCAGCAGTTTAACCGGGAGAAGGGACTACGAGCAGTACTTC
>TRBJ2-1|NA|NA|TRBV12-3/TRBV12-4
CASSFPRGVTRNNEQFF
TGTGCCAGCAGTTTCCCGAGAGGAGTGACGCGGAACAATGAGCAGTTCTTC
>TRBJ1-6|TRBD1|NA|TRBV29-1
CSVGSGGWDNSPLHF
TGCAGCGTGGGCTCAGGGGGCTGGGATAATTCACCCCTCCACTTT
>TRBJ1-2|NA|few|TRBV4-1
CASSQGVRANYGYTF
TGCGCCAGCAGCCAAGGAGTCAGAGCTAACTATGGCTACACCTTC
>TRBJ2-3|TRBD2|NA|TRBV4-2
CASSQSGPLAVDRTDTQYF
TGTGCCAGCAGCCAAAGTGGGCCTCTAGCGGTCGATCGCACAGATACGCAGTATTTT
>TRBJ2-2|TRBD2|NA|TRBV5-1
CASSSPGREHTGELFF
TGCGCCAGCAGCTCCCCGGGGAGGGAGCACACCGGGGAGCTGTTTTTT
>TRBJ1-1|NA|NA|TRBV9
CASSVGRTNTEAFF
TGTGCCAGCAGCGTCGGACGGACGAACACTGAAGCTTTCTTT
>TRBJ2-2|NA|few|TRBV4-2
CASSQEAFGVYTGELFF
TGTGCCAGCAGCCAAGAGGCTTTTGGGGTGTACACCGGGGAGCTGTTTTTT
>TRBJ2-1|TRBD2|few|TRBV13
CASSLGGPGLGAYNEQFF
TGTGCCAGCAGCTTAGGGGGACCGGGACTAGGGGCTTACAATGAGCAGTTCTTC
>TRBJ1-4|NA|once|TRBV25-1
CASSENGGGVEKLFF
TGTGCCAGCAGTGAAAATGGTGGTGGAGTAGAAAAACTGTTTTTT
>TRBJ1-2|TRBD1|few|TRBV20-1
CSARDPRPGQGYGYTF
TGCAGTGCTAGAGACCCTAGACCGGGACAGGGCTATGGCTACACCTTC
>TRBJ1-1|NA|few|TRBV5-1
CASSFLSLNTEAFF
TGCGCCAGCAGCTTCCTATCCCTGAACACTGAAGCTTTCTTT
>TRBJ2-3|TRBD2|few|TRBV12-3/TRBV12-4
CASSATSTLDTQYF
TGTGCCAGCAGTGCGACTAGCACCTTAGATACGCAGTATTTT
>TRBJ2-6|NA|many|TRBV7-9
CASSLVRSGANVLTF
TGTGCCAGCAGCTTAGTACGATCTGGGGCCAACGTCCTGACTTTC
>TRBJ2-1|NA|NA|TRBV7-9
CASSEGFGEQFF
TGTGCCAGCAGTGAGGGCTTTGGGGAGCAGTTCTTC
>TRBJ1-2|NA|NA|TRBV12-3/TRBV12-4
CASSSKGPGYGYTF
TGTGCCAGCAGTTCCAAGGGGCCAGGGTATGGCTACACCTTC
>TRBJ1-3|NA|NA|TRBV5-1
CASSLIEGRGNTIYF
TGCGCCAGCAGCTTGATCGAGGGACGTGGAAACACCATATATTTT
>TRBJ1-1|NA|NA|TRBV9
CASSVGQEDTEAFF
TGTGCCAGCAGCGTAGGACAGGAGGACACTGAAGCTTTCTTT
>TRBJ2-7|TRBD2|NA|TRBV6-1
CASSEDRTSVYEQYF
TGTGCCAGCAGTGAAGATAGGACTAGCGTCTACGAGCAGTACTTC
>TRBJ2-1|TRBD2|NA|TRBV7-3
CASSSSGRSDEQFF
TGTGCCAGCAGCTCTAGCGGGAGGTCAGATGAGCAGTTCTTC
>TRBJ2-5|TRBD2|few|TRBV3-1
CASSRKLAGGPEQETQYF
TGTGCCAGCAGCCGTAAACTAGCGGGAGGACCAGAGCAGGAGACCCAGTACTTC
>TRBJ2-1|NA|many|TRBV12-3/TRBV12-4
CASSLSEVNEQFF
TGTGCCAGCAGTTTATCTGAGGTCAATGAGCAGTTCTTC
>TRBJ2-7|NA|few|TRBV6-1
CASTYRAGRDYEQYF
TGTGCCAGCACCTACAGGGCCGGGCGGGACTACGAGCAGTACTTC
>TRBJ1-2|NA|NA|TRBV5-1
CASSFEGPSYGYTF
TGCGCCAGCAGCTTTGAGGGGCCGAGCTATGGCTACACCTTC
>TRBJ2-1|TRBD2|NA|TRBV6-5
CASSYRGLAGYYNEQFF
TGTGCCAGCAGTTACCGGGGACTAGCGGGATATTACAATGAGCAGTTCTTC